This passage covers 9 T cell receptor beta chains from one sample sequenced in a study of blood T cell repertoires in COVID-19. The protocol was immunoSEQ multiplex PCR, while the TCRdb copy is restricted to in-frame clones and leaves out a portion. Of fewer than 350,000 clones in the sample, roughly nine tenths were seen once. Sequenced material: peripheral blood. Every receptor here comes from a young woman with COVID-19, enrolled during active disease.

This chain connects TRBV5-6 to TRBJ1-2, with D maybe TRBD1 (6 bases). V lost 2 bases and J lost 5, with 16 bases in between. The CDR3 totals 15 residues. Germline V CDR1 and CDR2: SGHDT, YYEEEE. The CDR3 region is CASSFGTSAGYGYTF. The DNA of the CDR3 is TGTGCCAGCAGCTTCGGGACATCAGCCGGGTATGGCTACACCTTC.

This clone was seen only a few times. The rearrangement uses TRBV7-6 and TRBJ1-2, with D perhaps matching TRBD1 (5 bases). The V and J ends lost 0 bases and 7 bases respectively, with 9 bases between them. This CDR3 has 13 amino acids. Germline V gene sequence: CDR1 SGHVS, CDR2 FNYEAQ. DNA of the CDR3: TGTGCCAGCAGCTTAGCGGGGGGAATTGGCTACACCTTC. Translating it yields CASSLAGGIGYTF.

In DNA, the CDR3 is TGCGCCAGCAGCCAAATCCAGAGCGGTGAAGAGACCCAGTACTTC. Amino acids: CASSQIQSGEETQYF. V and J are TRBV4-1 and TRBJ2-5; a weak D match, TRBD2 (5 bases). V lost 2 bases, J lost 3 bases, and 13 bases lay in between. The CDR3 extends over 15 amino acids. Germline V gives CDR1 MGHRA, CDR2 YSYEKL.

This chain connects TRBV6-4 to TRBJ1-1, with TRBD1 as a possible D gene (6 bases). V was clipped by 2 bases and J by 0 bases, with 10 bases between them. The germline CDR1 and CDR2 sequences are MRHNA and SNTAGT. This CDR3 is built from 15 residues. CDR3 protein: CASSDEAGVNTEAFF. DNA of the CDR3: TGTGCCAGCAGTGACGAGGCAGGGGTGAACACTGAAGCTTTCTTT.

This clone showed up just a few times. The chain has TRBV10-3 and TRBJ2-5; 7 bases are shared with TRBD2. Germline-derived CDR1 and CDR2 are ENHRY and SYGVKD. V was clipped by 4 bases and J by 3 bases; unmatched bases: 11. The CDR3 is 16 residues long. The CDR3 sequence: CAISGHWSGGKETQYF. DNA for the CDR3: TGTGCCATCAGTGGCCACTGGTCCGGGGGGAAAGAGACCCAGTACTTC.

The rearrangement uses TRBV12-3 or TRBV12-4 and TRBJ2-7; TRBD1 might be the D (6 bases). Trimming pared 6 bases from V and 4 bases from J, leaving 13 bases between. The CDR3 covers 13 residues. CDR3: CASSYLRGYEQYF. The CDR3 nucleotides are TGTGCCAGCAGCTATCTCAGGGGATACGAGCAGTACTTC.

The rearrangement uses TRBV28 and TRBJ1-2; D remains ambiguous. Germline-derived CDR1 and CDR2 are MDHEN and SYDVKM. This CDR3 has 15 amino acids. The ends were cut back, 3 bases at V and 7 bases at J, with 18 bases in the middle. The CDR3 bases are TGTGCCAGCAGTTTCGCAGGTTCAGGTTATCTTGGCTACACCTTC. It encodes CASSFAGSGYLGYTF.

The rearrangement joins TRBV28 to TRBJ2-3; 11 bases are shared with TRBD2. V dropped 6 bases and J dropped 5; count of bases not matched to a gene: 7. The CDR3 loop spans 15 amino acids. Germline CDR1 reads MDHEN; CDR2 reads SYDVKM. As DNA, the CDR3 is TGTGCCAGCAGCTTTAGCGGGGGGGCAGGAGATACGCAGTATTTT. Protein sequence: CASSFSGGAGDTQYF.

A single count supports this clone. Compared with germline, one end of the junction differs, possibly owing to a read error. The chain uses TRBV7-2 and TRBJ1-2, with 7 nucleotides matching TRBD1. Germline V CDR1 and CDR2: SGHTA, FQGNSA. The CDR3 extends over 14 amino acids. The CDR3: CASSLVGDSPRSGF. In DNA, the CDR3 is TGTGCCAGCAGCTTAGTAGGGGACAGCCCCCGCTCGGGCTTC.